Shown below are 15 T cell receptor beta chains from a single sample sequenced in a study of T cell repertoires in cytomegalovirus infection. TCRdb fed the reads into MiXCR, producing one record per CDR3 protein. The table includes approximately 110,000 distinct CDR3 sequences, roughly 30% detected once. Their antigens remain unidentified. Here the sequenced sample was CD8+ T cells from cultured PBMCs, taken from culture after CMV antigen stimulation. The source of these receptors is a human donor in good health (CMV status not recorded). Some clones in this sample may be carry-over from other donors' samples.

This clonotype was detected only a few times. The chain has TRBV30 and TRBJ2-1, with D possibly matching TRBD1 (6 bases). V lost 0 bases and J lost 8, with 14 bases in between. Germline-derived CDR1 and CDR2 are GTSNPN and SVGIG (reference sequence). The CDR3 covers 14 residues. The CDR3 DNA reads as TGTGCCTGGAGTGTTGGGCAGGGGTTGGATGAGCAGTTCTTC. This codes for CAWSVGQGLDEQFF.

V usage is TRBV12-3 or TRBV12-4 and J usage is TRBJ1-1; D is uncertain. The CDR3 covers 12 residues. Trimming pared 3 bases from V and 5 bases from J, leaving 7 bases between. CDR3 sequence reads: CASSFSRTEAFF. CDR3 bases: TGTGCCAGCAGTTTTTCGCGTACTGAAGCTTTCTTT.

Remarks on this clonotype: As the CDR3 is not closed by the conserved phenylalanine or tryptophan, this likely results from a read error. This rearrangement joins TRBV7-8 to TRBJ2-7, with a tentative D call TRBD1 (6 bases). Germline values: CDR1 SGHVS, CDR2 FQNEAQ. The CDR3 consists of 14 residues. Trimming shortened V by 1 base and J by 0 bases, and 7 bases separated the two germline ends. The CDR3 DNA sequence: TGTGCCAGCAGCTTAGAAGGGGGCTCCTACGAGCAGTACTCC. Translated, it gives CASSLEGGSYEQYS.

The genes are TRBV12-3 or TRBV12-4 and TRBJ2-6, with 10 bases lining up with TRBD1. Germline trimming cut 6 bases from V and 0 bases from J; bases unmatched to any gene: 5. The CDR3 loop spans 17 amino acids. CDR3 sequence: CASSGGQGYSGANVLTF. Written as DNA, the CDR3 is TGTGCCAGCAGCGGGGGACAGGGGTACTCTGGGGCCAACGTCCTGACTTTC.

This chain joins TRBV12-3 or TRBV12-4 and TRBJ2-5; no firm D call. Trimming shortened V by 4 bases and J by 5 bases, and 11 bases separated the two germline ends. The CDR3 spans 13 residues. The CDR3 DNA is TGTGCCAGCAGTTCGACGAGAGATGAGACCCAGTACTTC. Its translation: CASSSTRDETQYF.

The CDR3 region is CASSPSAGSYEQYF. DNA of the CDR3: TGCGCCAGCAGCCCGAGCGCAGGGTCCTACGAGCAGTACTTC. The chain joins TRBV4-1 to TRBJ2-7; D perhaps matches TRBD1 (5 bases). Germline V CDR1 and CDR2: MGHRA, YSYEKL. CDR3 length: 14 amino acids. V lost 4 bases and J lost 1, with 11 bases in between.

There are a few counts of this clonotype. The chain couples TRBV24-1 to TRBJ1-1, with unresolved D. The CDR3 is made up of 11 amino acids. V lost 4 bases and J 5 bases, leaving 4 bases between the germline ends. Germline V gene lookup returns CDR1 KGHDR and CDR2 SFDVKD. The CDR3, as DNA: TGTGCCACCAGTGACACTACTGAAGCTTTCTTT. Translation gives CATSDTTEAFF.

This chain links TRBV28 with TRBJ1-3, with D possibly TRBD1 on 6 matching bases. From germline, CDR1 is MDHEN and CDR2 SYDVKM. The CDR3 has 12 amino acids. Trimming left V 5 bases short and J 7 bases short, with 9 bases between. The CDR3 spells CASSTQGNTIYF. The CDR3 DNA follows: TGTGCCAGCAGTACCCAGGGGAACACCATATATTTT.

This clonotype was seen only a few times. V usage is TRBV15 and J usage is TRBJ2-2, with 9 bases that match TRBD2. The CDR3 is 13 residues long. The J segment lost 5 bases and the V segment lost 10 bases, leaving 5 bases of the junction unmatched. CDR1 LNHNV and CDR2 YYDKDF come from the germline V gene (reference sequence). The CDR3 DNA reads TGTGCCATCGCGGGGGGGCCTACCGGGGAGCTGTTTTTT. The encoded protein is CAIAGGPTGELFF.

Many counts were recorded for this clonotype. This rearrangement joins TRBV7-2 to TRBJ1-1; unclear D gene. This CDR3 region has 12 residues. Germline CDR1 and CDR2: SGHTA and FQGNSA. The ends were cut back, 5 bases at V and 8 bases at J, with 12 bases in the middle. The CDR3 nucleotides read TGTGCCAGCAGCCTCGACGGATTAGAAGCTTTCTTT. Its translation: CASSLDGLEAFF.

In regard to this clonotype: Its ends do not fully match the called genes, so a read error is possible. The chain employs TRBV7-8 and TRBJ2-1; the D is unclear. Germline values: CDR1 SGHVS, CDR2 FQNEAQ. The CDR3 consists of 14 residues. CDR3 coding DNA: TGTGCCAGCAGCCCCACCGACTCCTACAATGAGCGGTTCTTC. This sequence encodes CASSPTDSYNERFF.

Only a few counts were recorded for this clonotype. The gene calls are TRBV3-1 and TRBJ2-7, with D hard to call. The CDR3 is made up of 14 amino acids. Germline loops: CDR1 LGHDT, CDR2 YNNKEL (reference sequence). V dropped 1 base and J dropped 4 bases, with 11 bases sitting between them. Here the CDR3 reads CASSQGIGLYEQYF. CDR3 in DNA: TGTGCCAGCAGCCAAGGGATCGGATTATACGAGCAGTACTTC.

The chain uses TRBV10-3 and TRBJ2-7; no clear D gene. The germline CDR1 and CDR2 sequences are ENHRY and SYGVKD. The CDR3 consists of 14 residues. V lost 0 bases and J lost 2, with 8 bases in between. The CDR3 here is CAISESPPPYEQYF. The CDR3 nucleotides are TGTGCCATCAGTGAGTCCCCACCACCCTACGAGCAGTACTTC.

The CDR3 sequence: CASSNPRQGAGYGYTF. DNA of the CDR3: TGCGCCAGCAGCAACCCACGACAGGGGGCAGGTTATGGCTACACCTTC. The gene calls are TRBV5-1 and TRBJ1-2, with 10 bases matching TRBD1. Germline V lookup: CDR1 SGHRS, CDR2 YFSETQ. There are 16 residues in the CDR3. With 4 bases clipped from V and 5 bases from J, the junction kept 11 bases outside the gene matches.

This clonotype turned up a few times. V gene TRBV28 combines with J gene TRBJ1-1, with 10 nucleotides matching TRBD1. The CDR3 has 18 amino acids. V was pared by 4 bases and J by 1 base, with 12 bases of the junction left unmatched. Germline V gene sequence: CDR1 MDHEN, CDR2 SYDVKM. This CDR3 is CASSWGETGGISNTEAFF. CDR3 bases: TGTGCCAGCAGTTGGGGAGAGACAGGGGGCATTTCGAACACTGAAGCTTTCTTT.